These 24 T cell receptor beta chains share one sample of origin, sequenced in a study of shared clonotypes between healthy human individuals. Measured with immunoSEQ multiplex PCR; TCRdb has only the in-frame clones, and not every one. Altogether 150,000 to 200,000 clones are present, 90% to 95% being singletons, with the ten largest covering 0.067%. Sequencing was performed on naive CD4+ T cells sorted from blood. Subset specified: CD45RA+ positively selected. Receptors originate from a woman in her twenties or thirties in good health.

This clone has more than one count but fewer than ten. This chain links TRBV28 with TRBJ2-7; no clear D. Germline values: CDR1 MDHEN, CDR2 SYDVKM. Trimming pared 7 bases from V and 6 bases from J, leaving 16 bases between. This CDR3 contains 13 residues. The CDR3 coding sequence is TGTGCCAGCACCACCTCCCAACCCGGCGAGCAGTACTTC. It translates to CASTTSQPGEQYF.

The chain links TRBV5-1 to TRBJ1-1; TRBD1 aligns across 8 bases. The CDR3 has 16 residues. Germline lookup yields CDR1 SGHRS and CDR2 YFSETQ. The V gene end was trimmed by 3 bases and the J gene end by 5 bases; junction bases not matched to a gene: 12. The CDR3 DNA reads as TGCGCCAGCAGCTGGGGGACAGGTCGTTTAGATACTGAAGCTTTCTTT. This gives the protein CASSWGTGRLDTEAFF.

The rearrangement joins TRBV5-1 to TRBJ1-6; TRBD1 is a possible D gene (6 bases). Trimming removed 4 bases at V and 6 bases at J, with 11 bases between. This CDR3 spans 14 amino acids. Germline values: CDR1 SGHRS, CDR2 YFSETQ. CDR3 nucleotide sequence: TGCGCCAGCAGCACGGGACAAAGTAATTCACCCCTCCACTTT. It encodes CASSTGQSNSPLHF.

The V call is TRBV6-1, the J call TRBJ1-2; D is uncertain. This CDR3 has 14 amino acids. In germline, CDR1 is MNHNS, CDR2 SASEGT. V was shortened by 5 bases and J by 3 bases, with 13 bases between the two germline ends. CDR3 DNA sequence: TGTGCCAGCAGTATTGACTGGGAGGACTATGGCTACACCTTC. As protein: CASSIDWEDYGYTF.

This clone was picked up a small number of times. The chain combines TRBV7-9 with TRBJ1-5; perhaps TRBD1 as D (5 bases). V shed 1 base and J shed 6 bases, with 7 bases lying between them. This CDR3 comprises 13 residues. Germline V gives CDR1 SEHNR, CDR2 FQNEAQ (reference sequence). The CDR3 nucleotides are TGTGCCAGCAGCTTAGGGGGGTCTCAGCCCCAGCATTTT. Translated: CASSLGGSQPQHF.

This clone was detected a few times. The chain combines TRBV7-2 with TRBJ2-7; possible D gene TRBD1, 5 bases. The germline V and J ends were trimmed by 5 bases and 3 bases, with 14 bases remaining between them. The germline V gene has CDR1 SGHTA and CDR2 FQGNSA. CDR3 length equals 14 residues. CDR3 in DNA: TGTGCCAGCAGCCCCCATGGGGCCAACTACGAGCAGTACTTC. The encoded protein is CASSPHGANYEQYF.

The rearrangement joins TRBV27 to TRBJ2-1, with TRBD2 matching over 7 bases. The CDR3 extends over 16 amino acids. With V trimmed by 2 bases and J by 7 bases, 11 bases remained unmatched. Germline V lookup: CDR1 MNHEY, CDR2 SMNVEV (reference sequence). The CDR3 region has the DNA TGTGCCAGCAGTTTACAGCCTAGCGGCAACTGGAATGAGCAGTTCTTC. Translated, it gives CASSLQPSGNWNEQFF.

The CDR3 DNA is TGTGCCAGCTCACCAGGGACAGAGTTCGGAGGCTATGGCTACACCTTC. Encoded protein: CASSPGTEFGGYGYTF. The gene calls are TRBV18 and TRBJ1-2; 7 nucleotides line up with TRBD1. The CDR3 spans 16 residues. V lost 2 bases, J lost 4 bases, and 10 bases stayed unmatched. The germline CDR1 and CDR2 sequences are KGHSH and LQKENI.

The genes are TRBV19 and TRBJ2-2, with 7 bases that match TRBD1. V shed 2 bases and J 6 bases; nucleotides not matched to a gene: 3. The CDR3 length is 14 residues. In germline, CDR1 is LNHDA, CDR2 SQIVND (reference sequence). The chain's CDR3 is CASSIRQGAGELFF. The CDR3 nucleotides are TGTGCCAGTAGTATAAGACAGGGCGCCGGGGAGCTGTTTTTT.

The J gene is TRBJ2-7, the V gene TRBV28; D gene unclear. CDR1 and CDR2 (germline): MDHEN, SYDVKM. This CDR3 contains 13 residues. V shed 8 bases and J shed 0 bases, with 11 bases lying between them. The CDR3 spells CASSQANSYEQYF. The CDR3 DNA follows: TGTGCCAGCTCACAAGCGAACTCCTACGAGCAGTACTTC.

V usage is TRBV4-1 and J usage is TRBJ2-3; TRBD1 might be the D (5 bases). This CDR3 region has 17 residues. Between the trimmed V and J ends, which lost 3 bases and 2 bases, there was a span of 18 bases. Germline values: CDR1 MGHRA, CDR2 YSYEKL. CDR3 residues: CASSHSTTDFYTDTQYF. Written as DNA, the CDR3 is TGCGCCAGCAGCCACTCGACGACAGATTTTTACACAGATACGCAGTATTTT.

V is TRBV5-1 and J is TRBJ2-2; 7 bases line up with TRBD2. Per germline, CDR1 SGHRS and CDR2 YFSETQ. The CDR3 has 14 amino acids. V lost 1 base, J lost 8 bases, and 5 bases stayed unmatched. DNA for the CDR3: TGCGCCAGCAGCTTGATGGGAGCGGGAGGGGAGCTGTTTTTT. Its translation: CASSLMGAGGELFF.

This chain uses TRBV4-1 with TRBJ1-1, with no clear D. Looked up from germline, CDR1 is MGHRA and CDR2 is YSYEKL. V was shortened by 0 bases and J by 3 bases, with 5 bases between the two germline ends. This CDR3 has 13 amino acids. CDR3 residues: CASSQEAYTEAFF. CDR3 nucleotide sequence: TGCGCCAGCAGCCAAGAGGCGTACACTGAAGCTTTCTTT.

This chain links TRBV28 with TRBJ2-5; 9 nucleotides line up with TRBD2. This CDR3 contains 11 residues. J lost 11 bases, V lost 3 bases, and 1 base had no gene match. In germline, CDR1 is MDHEN, CDR2 SYDVKM. The CDR3: CASSLTSGQYF. The CDR3 DNA reads TGTGCCAGCAGTTTGACTAGCGGACAGTACTTC.

V is TRBV5-1 and J is TRBJ2-7; a weak D match, TRBD2 (5 bases). V dropped 2 bases and J dropped 2 bases, with 11 bases sitting between them. The CDR3 contains 14 residues. Germline CDR1 SGHRS, CDR2 YFSETQ. The DNA for the CDR3 is TGCGCCAGCAGCTTTTCGAGCGGCACCTACGAGCAGTACTTC. This sequence encodes CASSFSSGTYEQYF.

This clone was counted a single time. This chain uses TRBV7-6 with TRBJ2-5; 15 bases are a match to TRBD2. The J call may not be correct, given that the DNA end is closer to TRBJ2-7. This CDR3 region has 15 residues. Germline V gives CDR1 SGHVS, CDR2 FNYEAQ. The CDR3 bases are TGTGCCAGCAGCCGGGGACTAGCGGGAGGATACGAGCAGTACTTC. Amino acid sequence: CASSRGLAGGYEQYF.

The gene calls are TRBV5-6 and TRBJ2-1, with TRBD2 identical over 13 bases. V dropped 6 bases and J dropped 11; count of bases not matched to a gene: 11. This CDR3 region has 15 residues. Germline assignment: CDR1 SGHDT and CDR2 YYEEEE. The CDR3 nucleotides read TGTGCCAGCACCCCGGGACTAGCGGGAAACCAGCAGCAGTTCTTC. It translates to CASTPGLAGNQQQFF.

The V and J genes are TRBV11-2 and TRBJ2-5; no reliable D call. Gene TRBJ2-7 matches the end of the DNA better, so the J call may be wrong. This CDR3 region has 13 residues. Looked up from germline, CDR1 is SGHAT and CDR2 is FQNNGV. CDR3 loop: CASSLAVSYEQYF. CDR3 nucleotide sequence: TGTGCCAGCAGCTTAGCGGTATCCTACGAGCAGTACTTC.

For the CDR3, the DNA is TGTGCCAGTAGTGTGCCTCCCACCGGGGAGCTGTTTTTT. Protein: CASSVPPTGELFF. The chain couples TRBV19 to TRBJ2-2, with D uncertain. This CDR3 has 13 amino acids. The ends were cut back, 5 bases at V and 4 bases at J, with 8 bases in the middle. Germline values: CDR1 LNHDA, CDR2 SQIVND (reference sequence).

The V and J genes are TRBV5-8 and TRBJ2-5, with D perhaps TRBD1 (5 bases). The J call could be wrong; TRBJ2-7 is a better fit for the DNA end. This CDR3 spans 13 amino acids. Germline CDR1 SGHTS, CDR2 YDEGEE. CDR3 sequence (DNA): TGTGCCAGCAGGGCCACAGGAACCTACGAGCAGTACTTC. Protein: CASRATGTYEQYF.

The chain carries TRBV28 and TRBJ2-5; D perhaps matches TRBD1 (5 bases). The end of the DNA is better explained by TRBJ2-7, so the J call may be wrong. Germline loops: CDR1 MDHEN, CDR2 SYDVKM. The CDR3 is 14 amino acids. The CDR3 coding sequence is TGTGCCAGCAGTTTTCTAGACAGCACCTACGAGCAGTACTTC. Protein product: CASSFLDSTYEQYF.

V and J are TRBV19 and TRBJ2-5; 9 bases are shared with TRBD1. Gene TRBJ2-7 matches the end of the DNA better, so the J call may be wrong. The CDR3 extends over 15 amino acids. Germline CDR1 is LNHDA and CDR2 is SQIVND (reference sequence). The CDR3 DNA reads TGTGCCAGTAGTATCCCGGGACAGGGTATTGACGAGCAGTACTTC. Translation gives CASSIPGQGIDEQYF.

The V and J genes are TRBV5-1 and TRBJ2-7; 9 bases fit TRBD1. V dropped 0 bases and J dropped 3; count of bases not matched to a gene: 7. Germline CDR1 SGHRS, CDR2 YFSETQ. The CDR3 contains 16 residues. The CDR3 region has the DNA TGCGCCAGCAGCTTGGCTATTTGGGACAGGGACTACGAGCAGTACTTC. It yields the protein CASSLAIWDRDYEQYF.

V usage is TRBV25-1 and J usage is TRBJ1-2; D is undetermined. The V end was cut by 1 base, the J end by 4 bases, with 13 bases between. The CDR3 is made up of 15 amino acids. The V gene's germline CDR1 is MGHDK and CDR2 SYGVNS. The CDR3 spells CASSESSGGSYGYTF. The DNA for the CDR3 is TGTGCCAGCAGTGAATCCTCGGGCGGAAGCTATGGCTACACCTTC.